This T cell receptor beta chain emerged from a study of blood T cell repertoires in COVID-19. Original processing methods: Quantification of nucleated cells was approximated via reference gene primer amplification. Profiled with immunoSEQ multiplex PCR; TCRdb holds only in-frame clones, not every one. For V, J and clone size, that table is used; D and trimming come from the DNA. The data contain about 130,000 clones, around nine tenths of them singletons. Trimming shortened V by 0 bases and J by 7 bases, and 16 bases separated the two germline ends. The length of the CDR3 is 16 residues. The germline CDR1 and CDR2 sequences are SGHRS and YFSETQ.

This sequence originates from a woman at least 80 years old with acute or convalescent COVID-19. The chain uses TRBV5-1 and TRBJ1-4; D is unresolved. Sequenced sample: peripheral blood. In DNA form, the CDR3 reads TGCGCCAGCAGCTTGGCCGTCTCAGGTGGGCCTGAAAAACTGTTTTTT. Its protein product is CASSLAVSGGPEKLFF.